The rows below give T cell receptor beta chains drawn from one sample of a study of siplizumab effects on memory and regulatory T cells. TCRdb keeps only in-frame clones here, not all; method: immunoSEQ multiplex PCR. The sample has 5,500 to 7,500 clones; around three fifths are singletons. The sequenced sample consisted of effector memory CD8+ T cells sorted from blood. The receptors were sampled from a human donor in good health. Each CDR3 is given with its conserved first and last residue. Each record gives: V gene, CDR3 protein.

>TRBV6-1
CASSDLTGGEYGYTF
>TRBV6-4
CASSDSLEAHEQFF
>TRBV18
CASSPGQGADGYTF
>TRBV28
CASSLSPTSSYEQYF
>TRBV20-1
CSAGLETEAFF
>TRBV4-2
CASSQEISGPVIEQYF
>TRBV19
CASSIGGTGTSPLHF
>TRBV19
CASKSTGDVAEAFF
>TRBV4-3
CASSQISGNQPQHF
>TRBV6-4
CASSEEFSGANVLTF
>TRBV6-4
CASSDQLNTQYF
>TRBV28
CASSKGTYGYTF
>TRBV4-2
CASLSAGDEQFF
>TRBV6-1
CASSEAHLQRGYEQYF
>TRBV5-1
CASSLAPQGGDSPLHF
>TRBV9
CASSGDTGGSPLHF
>TRBV14
CASSQGEQYF
>TRBV29-1
CSVESAGESYEQYF
>TRBV19
CASSPLEQGNNEQFF
>TRBV4-1
CASSQNTNYPLNTEAFF
>TRBV27
CASSPLPPPSPPTNYGYTF
>TRBV4-3
CASSQDWGGLAGRQYF
>TRBV5-5
CASSLMGQYNSPLHF
>TRBV19
CASSISTAISYEQYF
>TRBV9
CASSVSGVTDTQYF
>TRBV30
CAWSVQEGEGQFF
>TRBV27
CASSAGPYNSPLHF
>TRBV2
CASRDTSGGATINTQYF
>TRBV11-2
CASSLGTGDGYTF
>TRBV5-4
CASSLEDRGYHIYGYTF
>TRBV6-4
CASSDSTGGQETQYF
>TRBV4-3
CASSQGDAGGPYEQYF
>TRBV29-1
CSALTGDAHGYTF
>TRBV6-4
CASSELEGSYNEQFF
>TRBV12-5
CASGNGPSNTEAFF
>TRBV19
CASRGVYSNQPQHF
>TRBV6-6
CASSPSGGSNYEQYF
>TRBV7-9
CASSPGQGITTDTQYF
>TRBV5-4
CASSKTGVSGNTIYF
>TRBV7-6
CASSLATYRGDTQYF
>TRBV4-1
CASSQDGQTTYNEQFF
>TRBV11-2
CASSFSRAYNSPLHF